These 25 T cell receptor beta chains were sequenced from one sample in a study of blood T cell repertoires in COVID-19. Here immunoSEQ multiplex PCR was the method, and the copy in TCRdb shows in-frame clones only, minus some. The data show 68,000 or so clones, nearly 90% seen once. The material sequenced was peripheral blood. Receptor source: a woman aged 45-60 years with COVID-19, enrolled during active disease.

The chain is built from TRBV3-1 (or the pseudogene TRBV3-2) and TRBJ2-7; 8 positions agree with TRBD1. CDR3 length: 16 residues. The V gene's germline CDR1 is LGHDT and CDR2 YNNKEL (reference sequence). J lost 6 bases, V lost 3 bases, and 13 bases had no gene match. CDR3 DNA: TGTGCCAGCAGCCACACCCCGGGACAGGTATCACGCGAGCAGTACTTC. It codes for CASSHTPGQVSREQYF.

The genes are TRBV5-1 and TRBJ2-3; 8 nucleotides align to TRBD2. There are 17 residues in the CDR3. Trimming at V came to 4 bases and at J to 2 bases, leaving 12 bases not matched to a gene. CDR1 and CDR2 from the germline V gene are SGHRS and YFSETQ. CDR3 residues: CASSVYSSGLDTDTQYF. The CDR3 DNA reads TGCGCCAGCAGCGTATACTCTAGCGGGCTAGACACAGATACGCAGTATTTT.

The CDR3 bases are TGCGCCAGCAGCTCGACTCCAGGGCCCGGGGAGCTGTTTTTT. Translation gives CASSSTPGPGELFF. This chain links TRBV5-1 with TRBJ2-2, with D possibly matching TRBD1 (5 bases). Trimming shortened V by 3 bases and J by 6 bases, and 12 bases separated the two germline ends. Germline lookup yields CDR1 SGHRS and CDR2 YFSETQ. The CDR3 consists of 14 residues. The whole variable domain, remainder taken from reference TRBV5-1 and TRBJ2-2, is KAGVTQTPRYLIKTRGQQVTLSCSPISGHRSVSWYQQTPGQGLQFLFEYFSETQRNKGNFPGRFSGRQFSNSRSEMNVSTLELGDSALYLCASSSTPGPGELFFGEGSRLTVL.

CDR3 sequence reads: CASSLQGYGYTF. For the CDR3, the DNA is TGTGCCAGCAGCCTACAGGGCTATGGCTACACCTTC. The chain is built from TRBV9 and TRBJ1-2; D may be TRBD1 (6 bases). The germline V and J ends were trimmed by 4 bases and 4 bases, with 8 bases remaining between them. The CDR3 length is 12 residues. Per germline, CDR1 SGDLS and CDR2 YYNGEE.

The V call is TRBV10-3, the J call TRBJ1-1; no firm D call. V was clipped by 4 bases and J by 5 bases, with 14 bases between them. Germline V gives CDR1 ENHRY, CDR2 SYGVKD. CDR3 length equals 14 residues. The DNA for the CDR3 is TGTGCCATCAGTGCCCCGGAGGGAGGTACTGAAGCTTTCTTT. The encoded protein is CAISAPEGGTEAFF.

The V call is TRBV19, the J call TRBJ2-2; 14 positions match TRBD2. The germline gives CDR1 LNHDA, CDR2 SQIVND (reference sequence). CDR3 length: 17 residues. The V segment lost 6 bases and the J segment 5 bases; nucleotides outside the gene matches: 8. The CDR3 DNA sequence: TGTGCCAGTAGGCCGGGACTAGCGGGAGTGAGGACCGGGGAGCTGTTTTTT. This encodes CASRPGLAGVRTGELFF.

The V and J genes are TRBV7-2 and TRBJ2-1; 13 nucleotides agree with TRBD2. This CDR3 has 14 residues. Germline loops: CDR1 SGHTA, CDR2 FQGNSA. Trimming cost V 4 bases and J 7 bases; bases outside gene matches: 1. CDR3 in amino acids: CASSWGLAGNEQFF. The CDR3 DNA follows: TGTGCCAGCAGCTGGGGACTAGCGGGAAATGAGCAGTTCTTC.

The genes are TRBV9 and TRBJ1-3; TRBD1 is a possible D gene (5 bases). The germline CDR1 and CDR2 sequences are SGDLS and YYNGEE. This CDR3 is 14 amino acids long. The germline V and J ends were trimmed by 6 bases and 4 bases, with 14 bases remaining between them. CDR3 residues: CASNPWGEGNTIYF. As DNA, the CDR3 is TGTGCCAGCAATCCCTGGGGGGAAGGAAACACCATATATTTT. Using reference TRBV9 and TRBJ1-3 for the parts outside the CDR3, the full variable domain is DSGVTQTPKHLITATGQRVTLRCSPRSGDLSVYWYQQSLDQGLQFLIQYYNGEERAKGNILERFSAQQFPDLHSELNLSSLELGDSALYFCASNPWGEGNTIYFGEGSWLTVV.

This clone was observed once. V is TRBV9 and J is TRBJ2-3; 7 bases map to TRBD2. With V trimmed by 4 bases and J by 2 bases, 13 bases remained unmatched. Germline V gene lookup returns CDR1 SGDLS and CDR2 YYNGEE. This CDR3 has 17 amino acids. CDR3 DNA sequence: TGTGCCAGCAGCCCGCGCAGAGGCGGGAGCTACACAGATACGCAGTATTTT. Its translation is CASSPRRGGSYTDTQYF.

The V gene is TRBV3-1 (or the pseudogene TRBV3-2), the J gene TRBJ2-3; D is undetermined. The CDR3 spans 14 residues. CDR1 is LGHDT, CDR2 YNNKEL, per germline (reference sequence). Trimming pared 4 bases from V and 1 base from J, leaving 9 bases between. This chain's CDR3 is CASSRAVRTDTQYF. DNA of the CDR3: TGTGCCAGCAGCCGGGCAGTCCGCACAGATACGCAGTATTTT.

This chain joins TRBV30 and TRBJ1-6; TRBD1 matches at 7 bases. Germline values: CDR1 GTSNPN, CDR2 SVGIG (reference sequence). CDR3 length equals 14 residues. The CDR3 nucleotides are TGTGCTGCTACCGGGACAGCTTTTAATTCACCCCTCCACTTT. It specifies CAATGTAFNSPLHF.

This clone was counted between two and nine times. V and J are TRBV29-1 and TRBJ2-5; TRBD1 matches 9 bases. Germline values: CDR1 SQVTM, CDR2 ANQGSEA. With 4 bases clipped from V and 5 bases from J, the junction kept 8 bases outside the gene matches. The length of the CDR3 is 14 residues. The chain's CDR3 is CSVAPGTGWETQYF. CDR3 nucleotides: TGCAGCGTTGCCCCCGGGACAGGGTGGGAGACCCAGTACTTC.

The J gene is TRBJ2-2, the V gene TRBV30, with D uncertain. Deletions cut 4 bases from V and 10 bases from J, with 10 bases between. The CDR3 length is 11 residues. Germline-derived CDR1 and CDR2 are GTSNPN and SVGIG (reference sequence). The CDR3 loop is CAWTSSVELFF. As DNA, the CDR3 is TGTGCCTGGACTAGTTCAGTGGAGCTGTTTTTT.

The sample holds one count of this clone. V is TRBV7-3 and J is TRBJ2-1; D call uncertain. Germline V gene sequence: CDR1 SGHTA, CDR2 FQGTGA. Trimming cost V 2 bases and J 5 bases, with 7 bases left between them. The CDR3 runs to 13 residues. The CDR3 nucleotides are TGTGCCAGCAGCTTATATCGTGACAATGAGCAGTTCTTC. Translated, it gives CASSLYRDNEQFF.

The CDR3 DNA follows: TGTGCCAGCAGCTGGACAGGGGGAGAGACCCAGTACTTC. This gives the protein CASSWTGGETQYF. The rearrangement links TRBV5-4 to TRBJ2-5; 10 bases are a match to TRBD1. V was clipped by 3 bases and J by 4 bases; unmatched bases: 0. CDR1 and CDR2 (germline): SGHNT, YYREEE (reference sequence). This CDR3 has 13 amino acids.

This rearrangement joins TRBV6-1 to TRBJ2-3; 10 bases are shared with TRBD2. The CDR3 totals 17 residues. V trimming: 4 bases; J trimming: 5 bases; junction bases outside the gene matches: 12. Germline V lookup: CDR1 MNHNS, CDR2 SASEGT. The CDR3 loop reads CASSGLAGAGGIDTQYF. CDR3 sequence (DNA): TGTGCCAGCAGTGGCCTAGCGGGAGCAGGAGGGATAGATACGCAGTATTTT.

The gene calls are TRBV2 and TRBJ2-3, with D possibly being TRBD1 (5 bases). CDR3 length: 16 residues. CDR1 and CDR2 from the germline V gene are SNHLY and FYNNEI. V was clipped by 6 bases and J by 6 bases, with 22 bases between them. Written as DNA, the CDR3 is TGTGCCAGCAGACCTATCGTGGCAGGGAATAGGGATACGCAGTATTTT. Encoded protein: CASRPIVAGNRDTQYF.

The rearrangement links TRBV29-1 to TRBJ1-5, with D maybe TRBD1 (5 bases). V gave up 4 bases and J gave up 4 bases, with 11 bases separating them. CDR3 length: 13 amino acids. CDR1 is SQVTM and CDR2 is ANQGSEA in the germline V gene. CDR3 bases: TGCAGCGTTGCCGGGGGTCTTAATCAGCCCCAGCATTTT. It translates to CSVAGGLNQPQHF.

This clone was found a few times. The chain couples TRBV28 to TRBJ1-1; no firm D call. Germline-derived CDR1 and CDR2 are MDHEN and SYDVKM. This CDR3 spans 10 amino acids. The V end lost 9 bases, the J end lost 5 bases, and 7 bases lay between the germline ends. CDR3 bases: TGTGCCAGTATGAGGACTGAAGCTTTCTTT. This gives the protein CASMRTEAFF.

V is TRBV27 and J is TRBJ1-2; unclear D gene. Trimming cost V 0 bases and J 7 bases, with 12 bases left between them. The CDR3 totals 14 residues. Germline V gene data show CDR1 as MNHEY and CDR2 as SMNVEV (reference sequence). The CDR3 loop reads CASSLSKAARGYTF. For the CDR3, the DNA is TGTGCCAGCAGTTTATCGAAGGCGGCCCGTGGCTACACCTTC.

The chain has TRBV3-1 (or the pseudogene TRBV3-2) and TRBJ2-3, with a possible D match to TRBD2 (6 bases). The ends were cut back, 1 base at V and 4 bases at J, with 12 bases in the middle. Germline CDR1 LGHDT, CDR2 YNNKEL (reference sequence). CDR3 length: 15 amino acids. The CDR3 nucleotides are TGTGCCAGCAGCCAAGGGGCGGGAACGTCAGATACGCAGTATTTT. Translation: CASSQGAGTSDTQYF.

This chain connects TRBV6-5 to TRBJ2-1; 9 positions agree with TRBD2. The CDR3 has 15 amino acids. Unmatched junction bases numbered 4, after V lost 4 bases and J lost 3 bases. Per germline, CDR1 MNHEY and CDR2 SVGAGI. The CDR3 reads CASSLAGAGYNEQFF. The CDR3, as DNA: TGTGCCAGCAGTTTAGCGGGAGCAGGCTACAATGAGCAGTTCTTC.

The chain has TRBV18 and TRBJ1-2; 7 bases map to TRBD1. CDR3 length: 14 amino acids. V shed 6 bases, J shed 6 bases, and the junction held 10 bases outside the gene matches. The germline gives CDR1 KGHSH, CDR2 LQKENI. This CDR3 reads CASSARGALDGYTF. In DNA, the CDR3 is TGTGCCAGCTCCGCCAGGGGGGCGCTTGATGGCTACACCTTC.

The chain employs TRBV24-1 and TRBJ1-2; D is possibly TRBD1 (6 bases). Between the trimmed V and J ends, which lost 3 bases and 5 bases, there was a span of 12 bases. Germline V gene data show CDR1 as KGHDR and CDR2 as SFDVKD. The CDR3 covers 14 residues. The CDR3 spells CATSDTDRRYGYTF. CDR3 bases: TGTGCCACCAGTGATACCGACAGGAGATATGGCTACACCTTC.

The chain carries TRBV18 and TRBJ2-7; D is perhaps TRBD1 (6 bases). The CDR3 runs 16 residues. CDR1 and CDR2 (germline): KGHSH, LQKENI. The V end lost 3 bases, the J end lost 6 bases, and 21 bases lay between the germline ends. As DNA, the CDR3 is TGTGCCAGCTCACCCGCCGGGACACCCGTTAGGGTCGAGCAGTACTTC. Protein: CASSPAGTPVRVEQYF.